This T cell receptor beta chain was recovered during a study of blood T cell repertoires in COVID-19. The table came from immunoSEQ multiplex PCR; TCRdb's copy has only in-frame clones and leaves some out. The sample shows 160,000 or so clones, around 82% of them seen only once. CDR3 length equals 15 residues. V trimming: 6 bases; J trimming: 3 bases; junction bases outside the gene matches: 6. Per germline, CDR1 SGHTA and CDR2 FQGNSA. Clinical history as reported by participants underpinned cohort assignment. The sample consisted of PBMCs or T cells enriched from blood (not recorded which). The chain carries TRBV7-2 and TRBJ2-1, with 9 bases identical to TRBD2. The clonotype was recovered from a man aged 35 to 55 who had recovered from COVID-19. The CDR3, as DNA: TGTGCCAGCAGTCCGCGGGGGGGCGACTACAATGAGCAGTTCTTC. This encodes CASSPRGGDYNEQFF.